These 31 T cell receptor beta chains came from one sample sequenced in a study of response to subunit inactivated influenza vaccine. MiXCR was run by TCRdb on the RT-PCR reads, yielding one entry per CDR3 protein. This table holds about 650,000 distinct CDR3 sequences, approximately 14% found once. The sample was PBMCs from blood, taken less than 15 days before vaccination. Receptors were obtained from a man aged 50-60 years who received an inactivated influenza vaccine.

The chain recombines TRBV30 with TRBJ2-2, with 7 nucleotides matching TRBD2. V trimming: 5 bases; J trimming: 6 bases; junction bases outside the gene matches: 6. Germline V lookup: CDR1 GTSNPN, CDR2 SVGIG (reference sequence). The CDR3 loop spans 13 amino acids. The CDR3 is CAWPGGRAGELFF. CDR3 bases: TGTGCCTGGCCGGGGGGAAGGGCCGGGGAGCTGTTTTTT.

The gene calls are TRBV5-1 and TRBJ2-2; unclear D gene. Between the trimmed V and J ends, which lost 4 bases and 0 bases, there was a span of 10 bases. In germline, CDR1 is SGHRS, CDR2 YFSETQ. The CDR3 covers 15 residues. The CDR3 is CASSVDGPNTGELFF. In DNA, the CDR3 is TGCGCCAGCAGCGTGGACGGGCCGAACACCGGGGAGCTGTTTTTT.

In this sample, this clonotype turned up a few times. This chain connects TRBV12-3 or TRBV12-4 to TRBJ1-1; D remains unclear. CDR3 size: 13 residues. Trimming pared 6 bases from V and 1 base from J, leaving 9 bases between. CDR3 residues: CASRVGGNTEAFF. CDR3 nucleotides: TGTGCCAGCAGGGTGGGCGGGAACACTGAAGCTTTCTTT.

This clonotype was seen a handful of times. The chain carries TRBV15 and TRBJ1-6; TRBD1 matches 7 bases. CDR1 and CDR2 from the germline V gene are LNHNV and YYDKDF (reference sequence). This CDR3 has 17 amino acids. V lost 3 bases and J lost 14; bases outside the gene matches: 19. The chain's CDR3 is CATSRLGGPGEFMALHF. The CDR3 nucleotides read TGTGCCACCAGCAGGCTAGGGGGCCCAGGGGAATTCATGGCCCTCCACTTT.

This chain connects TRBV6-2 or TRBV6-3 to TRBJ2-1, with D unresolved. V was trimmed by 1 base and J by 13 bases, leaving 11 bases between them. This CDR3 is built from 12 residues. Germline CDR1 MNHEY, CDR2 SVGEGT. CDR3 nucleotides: TGTGCCAGCAGTTACTTGGCGGAGACTCAGTTCTTC. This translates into CASSYLAETQFF.

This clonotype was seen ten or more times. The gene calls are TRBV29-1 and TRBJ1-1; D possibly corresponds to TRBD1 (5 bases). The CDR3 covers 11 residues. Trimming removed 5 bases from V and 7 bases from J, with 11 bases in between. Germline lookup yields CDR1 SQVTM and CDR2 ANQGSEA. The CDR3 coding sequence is TGCAGCGTTAGTAGCGGGGGTGAAGCTTTCTTT. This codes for CSVSSGGEAFF. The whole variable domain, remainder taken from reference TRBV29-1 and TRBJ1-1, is SAVISQKPSRDICQRGTSLTIQCQVDSQVTMMFWYRQQPGQSLTLIATANQGSEATYESGFVIDKFPISRPNLTFSTLTVSNMSPEDSSIYLCSVSSGGEAFFGQGTRLTVV.

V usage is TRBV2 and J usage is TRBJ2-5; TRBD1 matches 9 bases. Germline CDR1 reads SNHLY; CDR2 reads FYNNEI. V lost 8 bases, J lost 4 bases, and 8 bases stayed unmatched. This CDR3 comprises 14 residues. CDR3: CASQPTGGSETQYF. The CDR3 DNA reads TGTGCCAGCCAACCGACAGGGGGGTCAGAGACCCAGTACTTC.

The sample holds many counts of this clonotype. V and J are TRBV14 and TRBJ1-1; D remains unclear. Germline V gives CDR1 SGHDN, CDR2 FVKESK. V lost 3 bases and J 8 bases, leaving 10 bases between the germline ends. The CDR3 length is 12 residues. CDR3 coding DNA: TGTGCCAGCAGCCACGCGGACGGGGAAGCTTTCTTT. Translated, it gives CASSHADGEAFF.

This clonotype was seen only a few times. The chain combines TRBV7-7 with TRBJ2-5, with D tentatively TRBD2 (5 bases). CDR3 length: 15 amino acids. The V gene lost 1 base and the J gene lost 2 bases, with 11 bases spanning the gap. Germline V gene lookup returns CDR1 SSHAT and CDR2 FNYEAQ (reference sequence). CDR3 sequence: CASSLGAAEQETQYF. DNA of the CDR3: TGTGCCAGCAGCTTAGGTGCAGCGGAACAAGAGACCCAGTACTTC.

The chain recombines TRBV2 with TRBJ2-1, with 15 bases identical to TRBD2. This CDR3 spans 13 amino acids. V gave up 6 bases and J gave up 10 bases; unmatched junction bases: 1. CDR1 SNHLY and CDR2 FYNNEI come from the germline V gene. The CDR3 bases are TGTGCCAGCAGGGGACTAGCGGGAGGCGAGCAGTTCTTC. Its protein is CASRGLAGGEQFF.

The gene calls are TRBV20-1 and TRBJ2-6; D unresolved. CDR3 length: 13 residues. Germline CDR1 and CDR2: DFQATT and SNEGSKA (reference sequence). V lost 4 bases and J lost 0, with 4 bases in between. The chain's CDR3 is CSAKPSGANVLTF. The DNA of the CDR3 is TGCAGTGCTAAGCCCTCTGGGGCCAACGTCCTGACTTTC.

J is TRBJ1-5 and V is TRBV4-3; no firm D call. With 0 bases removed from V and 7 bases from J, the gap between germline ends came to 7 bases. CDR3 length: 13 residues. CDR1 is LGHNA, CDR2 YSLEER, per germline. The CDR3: CASSQDFGQPQHF. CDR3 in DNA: TGCGCCAGCAGCCAAGATTTTGGACAGCCCCAGCATTTT.

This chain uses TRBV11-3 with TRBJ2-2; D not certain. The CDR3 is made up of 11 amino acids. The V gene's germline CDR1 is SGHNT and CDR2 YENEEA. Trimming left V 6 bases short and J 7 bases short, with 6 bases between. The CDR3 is CASSTDGELFF. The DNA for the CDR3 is TGTGCCAGCAGTACAGACGGGGAGCTGTTTTTT.

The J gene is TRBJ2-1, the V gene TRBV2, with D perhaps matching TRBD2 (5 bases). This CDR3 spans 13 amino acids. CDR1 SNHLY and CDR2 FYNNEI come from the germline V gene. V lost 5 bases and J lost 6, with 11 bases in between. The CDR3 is CASSPQSGNEQFF. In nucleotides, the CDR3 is TGTGCCAGCAGTCCCCAGAGCGGCAATGAGCAGTTCTTC.

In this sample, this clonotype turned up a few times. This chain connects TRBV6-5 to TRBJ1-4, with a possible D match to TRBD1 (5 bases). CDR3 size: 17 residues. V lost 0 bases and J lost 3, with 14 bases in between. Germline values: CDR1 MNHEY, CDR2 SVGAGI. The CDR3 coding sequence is TGTGCCAGCAGTTACTCCCGGGCAGGGAGATCTAATGAAAAACTGTTTTTT. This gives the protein CASSYSRAGRSNEKLFF.

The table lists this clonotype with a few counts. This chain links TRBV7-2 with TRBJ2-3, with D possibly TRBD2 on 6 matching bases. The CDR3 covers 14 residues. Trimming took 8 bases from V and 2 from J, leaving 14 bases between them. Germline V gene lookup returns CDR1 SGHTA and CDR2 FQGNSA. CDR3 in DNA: TGTGCCAGCGGCCCGTCTAGCGTCACAGATACGCAGTATTTT. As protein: CASGPSSVTDTQYF.

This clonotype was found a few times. The CDR3 loop reads CASSSGAGSMNTGELFF. Here the CDR3 DNA reads TGCGCCAGCAGCTCTGGGGCGGGTTCGATGAACACCGGGGAGCTGTTTTTT. The chain recombines TRBV5-1 with TRBJ2-2, with D possibly called TRBD1 or TRBD2 (5 bases each). The germline V gene encodes CDR1 SGHRS and CDR2 YFSETQ. The CDR3 is 17 residues long. V was trimmed by 3 bases and J by 1 base, leaving 16 bases between them.

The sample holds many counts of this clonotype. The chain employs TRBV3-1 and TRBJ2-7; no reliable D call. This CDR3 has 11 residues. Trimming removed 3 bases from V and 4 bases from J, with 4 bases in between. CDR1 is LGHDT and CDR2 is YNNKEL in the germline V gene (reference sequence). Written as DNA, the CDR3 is TGTGCCAGCAGCCATGGTTACGAGCAGTACTTC. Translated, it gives CASSHGYEQYF.

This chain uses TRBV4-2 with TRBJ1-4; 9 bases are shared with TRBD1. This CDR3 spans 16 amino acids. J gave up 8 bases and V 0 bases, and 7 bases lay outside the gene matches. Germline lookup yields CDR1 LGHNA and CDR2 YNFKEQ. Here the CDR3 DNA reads TGTGCCAGCAGCCAAGATTTAGGGACAGGGTGGGAAAAACTGTTTTTT. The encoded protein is CASSQDLGTGWEKLFF.

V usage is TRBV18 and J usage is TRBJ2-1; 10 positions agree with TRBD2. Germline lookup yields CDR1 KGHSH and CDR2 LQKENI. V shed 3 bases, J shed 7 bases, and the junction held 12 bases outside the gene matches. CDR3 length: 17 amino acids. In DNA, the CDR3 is TGTGCCAGCTCACCTTCCATGCGGGTAGCGGGAGGTAATGAGCAGTTCTTC. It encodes CASSPSMRVAGGNEQFF.

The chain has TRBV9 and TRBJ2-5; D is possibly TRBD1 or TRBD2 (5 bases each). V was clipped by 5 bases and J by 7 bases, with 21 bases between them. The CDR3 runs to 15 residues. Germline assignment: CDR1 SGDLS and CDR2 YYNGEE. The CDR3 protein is CASRRPGPTIGTQYF. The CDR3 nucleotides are TGTGCCAGCAGGCGGCCGGGACCAACTATCGGGACCCAGTACTTC.

The CDR3 bases are TGTGCCAGCAGTTATGCCAATGAGCAGTTCTTC. The encoded protein is CASSYANEQFF. This chain joins TRBV12-3 or TRBV12-4 and TRBJ2-1; D is ambiguous. This CDR3 comprises 11 residues. With 4 bases removed from V and 6 bases from J, the gap between germline ends came to 4 bases.

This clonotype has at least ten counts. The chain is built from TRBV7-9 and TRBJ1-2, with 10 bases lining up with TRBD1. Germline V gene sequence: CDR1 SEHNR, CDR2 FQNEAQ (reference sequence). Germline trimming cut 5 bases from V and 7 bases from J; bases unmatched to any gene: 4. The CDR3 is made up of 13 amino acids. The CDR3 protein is CASSPGQGFGYTF. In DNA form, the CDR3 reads TGTGCCAGCAGCCCGGGACAGGGGTTTGGCTACACCTTC. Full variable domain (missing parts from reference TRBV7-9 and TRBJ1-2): DTGVSQNPRHKITKRGQNVTFRCDPISEHNRLYWYRQTLGQGPEFLTYFQNEAQLEKSRLLSDRFSAERPKGSFSTLEIQRTEQGDSAMYLCASSPGQGFGYTFGSGTRLTVV.

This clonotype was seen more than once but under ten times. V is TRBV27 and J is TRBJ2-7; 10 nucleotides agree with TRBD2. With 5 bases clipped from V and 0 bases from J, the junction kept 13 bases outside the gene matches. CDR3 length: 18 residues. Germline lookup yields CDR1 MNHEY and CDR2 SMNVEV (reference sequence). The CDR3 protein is CASSRQRTSGLSSYEQYF. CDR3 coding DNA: TGTGCCAGCAGTCGACAACGGACTAGCGGTTTGAGCTCCTACGAGCAGTACTTC.

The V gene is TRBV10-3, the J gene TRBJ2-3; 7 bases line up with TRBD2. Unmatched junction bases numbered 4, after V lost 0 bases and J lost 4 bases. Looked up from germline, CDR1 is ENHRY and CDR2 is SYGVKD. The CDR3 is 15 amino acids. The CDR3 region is CAISESGEGPDTQYF. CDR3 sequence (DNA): TGTGCCATCAGTGAGTCGGGGGAGGGCCCAGATACGCAGTATTTT.

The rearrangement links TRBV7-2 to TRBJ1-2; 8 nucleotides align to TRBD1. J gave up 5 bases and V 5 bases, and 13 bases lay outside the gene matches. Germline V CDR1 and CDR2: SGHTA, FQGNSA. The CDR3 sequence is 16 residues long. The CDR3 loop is CASSPPTGTGGYGYTF. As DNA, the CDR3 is TGTGCCAGCAGCCCACCCACCGGGACAGGTGGTTATGGCTACACCTTC.

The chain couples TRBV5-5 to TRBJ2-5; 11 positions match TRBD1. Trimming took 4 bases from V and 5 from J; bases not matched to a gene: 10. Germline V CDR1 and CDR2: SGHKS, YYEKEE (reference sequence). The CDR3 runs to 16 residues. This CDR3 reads CASSLGQGAVLETQYF. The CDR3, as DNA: TGTGCCAGCAGCCTAGGACAGGGGGCGGTTCTGGAGACCCAGTACTTC.

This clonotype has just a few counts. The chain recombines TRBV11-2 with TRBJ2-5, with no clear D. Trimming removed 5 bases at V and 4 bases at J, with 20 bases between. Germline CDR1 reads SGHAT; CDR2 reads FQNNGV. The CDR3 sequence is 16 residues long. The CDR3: CASSHRGSPRSETQYF. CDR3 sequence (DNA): TGTGCCAGCAGCCATCGTGGCAGTCCGAGGTCAGAGACCCAGTACTTC.

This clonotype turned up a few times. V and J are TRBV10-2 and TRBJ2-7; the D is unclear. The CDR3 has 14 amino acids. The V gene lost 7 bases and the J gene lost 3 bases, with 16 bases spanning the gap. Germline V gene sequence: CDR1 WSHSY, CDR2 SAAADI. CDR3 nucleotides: TGCGCCAGCACCTACAGTGGGGAAGGCTACGAGCAGTACTTC. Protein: CASTYSGEGYEQYF.

The CDR3 here is CASSHAVLREGYTF. The CDR3 nucleotides read TGTGCCAGCAGTCATGCCGTTCTCCGGGAGGGCTACACCTTC. V is TRBV7-9 and J is TRBJ1-2; the D is unclear. The V gene's germline CDR1 is SEHNR and CDR2 FQNEAQ (reference sequence). The CDR3 contains 14 residues. The V gene lost 6 bases and the J gene lost 8 bases, with 19 bases spanning the gap.

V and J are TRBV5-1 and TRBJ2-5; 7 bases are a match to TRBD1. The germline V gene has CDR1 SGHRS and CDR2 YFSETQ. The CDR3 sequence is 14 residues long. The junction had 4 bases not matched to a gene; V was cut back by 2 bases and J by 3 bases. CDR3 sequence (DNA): TGCGCCAGCAGCTTCCGACAGGGAAAAGAGACCCAGTACTTC. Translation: CASSFRQGKETQYF.